A single sample gave rise to the 4 T cell receptor beta chains below, sequenced in a study of T cell changes during pregnancy in multiple sclerosis. Profiling relied on immunoSEQ multiplex PCR, and the TCRdb table lists in-frame clones only, not all of them. The sample shows approximately 46,000 clones, nearly 90% of them seen only once. The material was peripheral blood, obtained after pregnancy. The source is a female donor in good health, enrolled as a control in a pregnancy study.

The gene calls are TRBV7-9 and TRBJ2-6; D uncertain. Trimming shortened V by 5 bases and J by 3 bases, and 11 bases separated the two germline ends. Germline lookup yields CDR1 SEHNR and CDR2 FQNEAQ (reference sequence). The CDR3 has 15 residues. This CDR3 reads CASSPFTGGANVLTF. CDR3 coding DNA: TGTGCCAGCAGCCCGTTTACCGGTGGGGCCAACGTCCTGACTTTC.

This clone was picked up one time. The chain recombines TRBV28 with TRBJ2-7; 8 nucleotides match TRBD1. Germline V CDR1 and CDR2: MDHEN, SYDVKM. The J segment lost 4 bases and the V segment lost 5 bases, leaving 10 bases of the junction unmatched. CDR3 length equals 15 residues. CDR3 sequence: CASSTGQGFLYEQYF. The DNA for the CDR3 is TGTGCCAGCAGTACCGGACAGGGCTTTTTGTACGAGCAGTACTTC.

This clone has a single count. Other DNA sequences of this sample code for an identical CDR3. The chain links TRBV27 to TRBJ1-2; TRBD1 is a possible D gene (5 bases). Per the germline V gene, CDR1 is MNHEY and CDR2 is SMNVEV (reference sequence). The CDR3 loop spans 14 amino acids. V dropped 3 bases and J dropped 0 bases, with 8 bases sitting between them. Here the CDR3 reads CASSLSRANYGYTF. The CDR3 nucleotides are TGTGCCAGCAGTTTGTCCAGGGCTAACTATGGCTACACCTTC.

The chain combines TRBV5-1 with TRBJ2-7; maybe TRBD2 (5 bases). Germline lookup yields CDR1 SGHRS and CDR2 YFSETQ. Trimming removed 4 bases from V and 3 bases from J, with 17 bases in between. The CDR3 loop spans 15 amino acids. CDR3 amino acids: CASSPGNSRDYEQYF. DNA for the CDR3: TGCGCCAGCAGCCCCGGGAACTCCCGAGACTACGAGCAGTACTTC.